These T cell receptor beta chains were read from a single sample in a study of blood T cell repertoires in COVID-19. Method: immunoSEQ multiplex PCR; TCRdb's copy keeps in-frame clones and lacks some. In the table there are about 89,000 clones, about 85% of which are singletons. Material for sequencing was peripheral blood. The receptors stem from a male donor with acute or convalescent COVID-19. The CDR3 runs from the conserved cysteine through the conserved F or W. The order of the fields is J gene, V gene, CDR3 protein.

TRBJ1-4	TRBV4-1	CASSHPSGGATNEKLFF
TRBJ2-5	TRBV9	CASSAHRGGGETQYF
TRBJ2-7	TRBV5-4	CASSLSGQHPYEQYF
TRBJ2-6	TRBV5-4	CASSWPGTSGANVLTF
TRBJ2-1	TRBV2	CAGERGGSYNEQFF
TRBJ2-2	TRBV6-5	CASSYPTGGNTGELFF
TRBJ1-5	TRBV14	CASSRGPNQPQHF
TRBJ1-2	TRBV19	CASSIGTRLYGYTF
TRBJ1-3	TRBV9	CASSPSGTDSGNTIYF
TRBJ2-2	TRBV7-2	CASSLLLWSTGGNTGELFF
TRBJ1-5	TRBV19	CASSIEGGQPQHF
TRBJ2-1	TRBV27	CASRPTSGGLYNEQFF
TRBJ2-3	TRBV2	CATRGGFSTDTQYF
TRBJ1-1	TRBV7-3	CASSQKDRSTEAFF
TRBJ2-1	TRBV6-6	CASSYSADYNNEQFF
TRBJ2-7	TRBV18	CASSPGTGEGEQYF
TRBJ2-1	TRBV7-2	CASSLGAYNEQFF
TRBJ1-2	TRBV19	CASSRETNYGYTF
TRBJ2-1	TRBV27	CASSHGTDEQFF
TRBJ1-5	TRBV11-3	CASSSAGAGLEMNQPQHF
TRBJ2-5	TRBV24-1	CATSDLRSASGGYQETQYF
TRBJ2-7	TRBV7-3	CASSPDRGSYEQYF
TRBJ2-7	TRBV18	CLSGGALGEQYF
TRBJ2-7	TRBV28	CASSLQDTYEQYF
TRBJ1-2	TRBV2	CASTPNRGGGGYTF
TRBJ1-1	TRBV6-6	CASSYSGTENTEAFF
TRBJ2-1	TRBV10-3	CAISGGAGGLYNEQFF
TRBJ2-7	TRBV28	CASSLSVTGGASYEQYF
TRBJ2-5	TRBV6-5	CASSRDRGQETQYF
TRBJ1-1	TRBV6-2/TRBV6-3	CASSSMGALNTEAFF
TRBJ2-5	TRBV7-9	CASSLLGRETQYF
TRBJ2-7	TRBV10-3	CAIRLDRGPDEQYF
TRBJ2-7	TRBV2	CASSRTRSSYEQYF
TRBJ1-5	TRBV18	CASSPGGPQPQHF
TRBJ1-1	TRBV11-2	CASSPHRVNTEAFF
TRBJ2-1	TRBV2	CASSERGGEQFF
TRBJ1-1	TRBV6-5	CASNRDRGLAFF
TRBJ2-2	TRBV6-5	CASSYSKRDTGELFF
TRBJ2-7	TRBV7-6	CASSPRTNSYEQYF
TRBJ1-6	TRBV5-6	CASSPGQGSYNSPLHF
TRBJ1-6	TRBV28	CASKTGYNSPLHF
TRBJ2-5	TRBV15	CATSRDGGGQETQYF
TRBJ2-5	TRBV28	CASSLPPDSGVPETQYF
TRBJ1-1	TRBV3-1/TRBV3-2	CASSQGRDMNTEAFF
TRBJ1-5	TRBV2	CASTPDRIPNQPQHF
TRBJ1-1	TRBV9	CASSPGTGGRAFF
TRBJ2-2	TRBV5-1	CASSHRTVFDTGELFF
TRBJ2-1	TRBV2	CASSETSARSYNEQFF
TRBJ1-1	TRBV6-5	CASTLTGDTEAFF
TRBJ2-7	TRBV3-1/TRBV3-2	CASSQDGGGDRYEQYF
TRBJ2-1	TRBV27	CATLSGGANEQFF
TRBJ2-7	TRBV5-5	CASSQTGQGAGEQYF
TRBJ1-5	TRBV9	CASSAGTGIEQPQHF
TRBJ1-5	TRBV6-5	CASRGGNQPQHF
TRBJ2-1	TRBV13	CASSLGLAGVDEQFF
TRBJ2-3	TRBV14	CASSQARNTDTQYF
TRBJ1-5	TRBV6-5	CASSPRGQPQHF
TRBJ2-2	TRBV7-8	CASSWGRRGTGELFF
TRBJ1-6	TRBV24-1	CATSDLNPSSYNSPLHF
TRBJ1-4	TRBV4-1	CASSFATGGGEKLFF